The 19 T cell receptor beta chains listed next were all sequenced from one sample in a study of shared clonotypes between healthy human individuals. Sequenced by immunoSEQ multiplex PCR; TCRdb stores in-frame clones only, minus some. This table holds more than 2,000,000 clones, 85% to 95% found once. Sequenced: naive CD4+ T cells from PBMCs. Sample subset: CD45RA+ positively selected. The receptors shown here come from a man in his late teens or twenties in good health. Some clones in this sample may be carry-over from other donors' samples.

This chain links TRBV5-1 with TRBJ2-7, with 9 nucleotides matching TRBD2. After removal of 4 bases from V and 3 bases from J, the junction contained 8 bases not matched to a gene. This CDR3 is 15 amino acids long. Germline lookup yields CDR1 SGHRS and CDR2 YFSETQ. This chain's CDR3 is CASSPQAGGLYEQYF. The CDR3 DNA follows: TGCGCCAGCAGCCCTCAAGCGGGAGGTCTCTACGAGCAGTACTTC.

This chain connects TRBV6-1 to TRBJ1-2; maybe TRBD1 (6 bases). The CDR3 runs 15 residues. Germline V gives CDR1 MNHNS, CDR2 SASEGT. Trimming took off 0 bases at V and 2 bases at J, with 10 bases between the two ends. The CDR3 is CASSEAGTPNYGYTF. DNA of the CDR3: TGTGCCAGCAGTGAAGCCGGGACACCCAACTATGGCTACACCTTC.

The CDR3 nucleotides read TGTGCCAGCAGTCCTGGGAACAGGGTTCACGAGCAGTACTTC. Translation gives CASSPGNRVHEQYF. The chain uses TRBV27 and TRBJ2-7, with TRBD1 as a possible D gene (6 bases). Looked up from germline, CDR1 is MNHEY and CDR2 is SMNVEV (reference sequence). CDR3 size: 14 residues. Trimming took 5 bases from V and 5 from J, leaving 16 bases between them.

The chain carries TRBV10-3 and TRBJ2-2, with D perhaps matching TRBD1 or TRBD2 (5 bases each). CDR1 and CDR2 from the germline V gene are ENHRY and SYGVKD. The CDR3 has 13 amino acids. The V gene lost 8 bases and the J gene lost 6 bases, with 13 bases spanning the gap. CDR3 sequence: CAIPTGRAGELFF. CDR3 DNA: TGTGCCATCCCCACGGGGCGGGCCGGGGAGCTGTTTTTT.

Comment on this clone: The same CDR3 is also encoded by other DNA sequences in this sample. The chain joins TRBV7-2 to TRBJ1-5, with D uncertain. V lost 1 base and J lost 6, with 7 bases in between. This CDR3 has 13 residues. From germline, CDR1 is SGHTA and CDR2 FQGNSA. The CDR3 spells CASSLDWGQPQHF. CDR3 sequence (DNA): TGTGCCAGCAGCTTAGATTGGGGTCAGCCCCAGCATTTT.

CDR3 sequence: CASSPHGASGRVEQYF. The CDR3 nucleotides are TGTGCCAGCAGCCCACACGGGGCTAGCGGGCGTGTCGAGCAGTACTTC. The V call is TRBV5-6, the J call TRBJ2-7, with TRBD2 matching 8 bases. Germline CDR1 reads SGHDT; CDR2 reads YYEEEE. The CDR3 covers 16 residues. J lost 6 bases, V lost 4 bases, and 15 bases had no gene match.

This sequence joins TRBV28 and TRBJ2-6; 10 bases agree with TRBD1. The CDR3 totals 18 residues. Trimming cost V 5 bases and J 2 bases; bases outside gene matches: 9. Germline V gives CDR1 MDHEN, CDR2 SYDVKM. CDR3 loop: CASSNRPGQGTGANVLTF. The CDR3 region has the DNA TGTGCCAGCAGTAATCGTCCGGGACAGGGGACTGGGGCCAACGTCCTGACTTTC.

The chain couples TRBV2 to TRBJ2-7; 10 bases line up with TRBD2. Unmatched junction bases numbered 5, after V lost 4 bases and J lost 2 bases. The germline V gene encodes CDR1 SNHLY and CDR2 FYNNEI. CDR3 size: 15 residues. CDR3 sequence (DNA): TGTGCCAGCAGTGTCCTAGCGGGAGTTGCCTACGAGCAGTACTTC. The encoded protein is CASSVLAGVAYEQYF.

The J gene is TRBJ2-7, the V gene TRBV4-2; no clear D. The ends were cut back, 0 bases at V and 3 bases at J, with 15 bases in the middle. Germline lookup yields CDR1 LGHNA and CDR2 YNFKEQ. The CDR3 is 16 amino acids. The CDR3 sequence: CASSQDFGRRYYEQYF. The CDR3 DNA reads TGTGCCAGCAGCCAAGATTTTGGCAGACGGTACTACGAGCAGTACTTC.

The chain recombines TRBV6-1 with TRBJ2-7, with TRBD2 matching 7 bases. Germline V gene data show CDR1 as MNHNS and CDR2 as SASEGT. Trimming at V came to 2 bases and at J to 3 bases, leaving 7 bases not matched to a gene. CDR3 length equals 15 residues. As DNA, the CDR3 is TGTGCCAGCAGTGAACAGGGACTATTGTTCTACGAGCAGTACTTC. Translation gives CASSEQGLLFYEQYF.

V is TRBV19 and J is TRBJ1-3; 11 bases align to TRBD1. The ends lost 10 bases at V and 9 bases at J; junction bases unmatched: 8. The CDR3 totals 13 residues. CDR1 and CDR2 from the germline V gene are LNHDA and SQIVND (reference sequence). This chain's CDR3 is CATNSGQGATIYF. The CDR3 nucleotides read TGTGCCACCAACTCCGGACAGGGGGCCACCATATATTTT.

The V gene is TRBV6-6, the J gene TRBJ1-2; D gene unclear. Germline V gene sequence: CDR1 MNHNY, CDR2 SVGAGI (reference sequence). V was pared by 4 bases and J by 0 bases, with 15 bases between. There are 16 residues in the CDR3. CDR3 region: CASSSLGWAANYGYTF. The CDR3 DNA reads TGTGCCAGCAGTTCACTAGGCTGGGCAGCTAACTATGGCTACACCTTC.

V gene TRBV5-4 combines with J gene TRBJ2-7, with TRBD1 matching 7 bases. Germline V CDR1 and CDR2: SGHNT, YYREEE (reference sequence). The junction had 10 bases not matched to a gene; V was cut back by 4 bases and J by 0 bases. The CDR3 consists of 16 residues. DNA for the CDR3: TGTGCCAGCAGCCCAGCAGGGGGACAGAGCTCCTACGAGCAGTACTTC. As protein: CASSPAGGQSSYEQYF.

This clone has just one count. The genes are TRBV19 and TRBJ2-7; TRBD2 matches at 12 bases. The CDR3 has 16 residues. V lost 4 bases, J lost 6 bases, and 10 bases stayed unmatched. Germline V gene data show CDR1 as LNHDA and CDR2 as SQIVND (reference sequence). CDR3 sequence: CASSTTASGRALEQYF. The CDR3 nucleotides are TGTGCCAGTAGTACAACCGCTAGCGGGAGGGCCCTCGAGCAGTACTTC.

In nucleotides, the CDR3 is TGTGCCAGCCACGGACTAGCGGGAGGGCCGAGAGTCGATGAGCAGTTCTTC. This encodes CASHGLAGGPRVDEQFF. This rearrangement joins TRBV5-4 to TRBJ2-1, with 15 bases fitting TRBD2. The J segment lost 8 bases and the V segment lost 7 bases, leaving 13 bases of the junction unmatched. CDR1 SGHNT and CDR2 YYREEE come from the germline V gene (reference sequence). This CDR3 is built from 17 residues. The full variable domain, its missing parts supplied by reference TRBV5-4 and TRBJ2-1, is ETGVTQSPTHLIKTRGQQVTLRCSSQSGHNTVSWYQQALGQGPQFIFQYYREEENGRGNFPPRFSGLQFPNYSSELNVNALELDDSALYLCASHGLAGGPRVDEQFFGPGTRLTVL.

The chain recombines TRBV11-2 with TRBJ2-1, with D perhaps matching TRBD2 (6 bases). This CDR3 comprises 16 residues. Germline values: CDR1 SGHAT, CDR2 FQNNGV. V lost 4 bases to trimming and J lost 6 bases, with 19 bases between them. CDR3 loop: CASSSRNRDWFNEQFF. CDR3 bases: TGTGCCAGCAGCTCAAGAAACCGGGACTGGTTCAATGAGCAGTTCTTC.

This chain joins TRBV6-5 and TRBJ2-1; D not certain. The CDR3 is 14 amino acids. The germline V gene encodes CDR1 MNHEY and CDR2 SVGAGI. V was trimmed by 2 bases and J by 4 bases, leaving 9 bases between them. The CDR3 loop is CASSYTDGYNEQFF. CDR3 in DNA: TGTGCCAGCAGTTACACGGACGGATACAATGAGCAGTTCTTC.

This rearrangement joins TRBV27 to TRBJ2-7, with 8 bases identical to TRBD2. This CDR3 region has 15 residues. The ends lost 5 bases at V and 5 bases at J; junction bases unmatched: 11. Germline assignment: CDR1 MNHEY and CDR2 SMNVEV (reference sequence). CDR3 sequence: CASSPKREWSHEQYF. CDR3 DNA: TGTGCCAGCAGTCCGAAGCGGGAGTGGTCCCACGAGCAGTACTTC.

As regards this clone: The same CDR3 arises from other DNA sequences in this sample as well. This rearrangement joins TRBV6-1 to TRBJ1-4; TRBD1 aligns across 10 bases. The CDR3 runs 14 residues. Germline CDR1 and CDR2: MNHNS and SASEGT. V lost 4 bases and J lost 7; bases outside the gene matches: 3. The CDR3 coding sequence is TGTGCCAGCAGTGGAGGGGACAGGGGTGAAAAACTGTTTTTT. This translates into CASSGGDRGEKLFF.